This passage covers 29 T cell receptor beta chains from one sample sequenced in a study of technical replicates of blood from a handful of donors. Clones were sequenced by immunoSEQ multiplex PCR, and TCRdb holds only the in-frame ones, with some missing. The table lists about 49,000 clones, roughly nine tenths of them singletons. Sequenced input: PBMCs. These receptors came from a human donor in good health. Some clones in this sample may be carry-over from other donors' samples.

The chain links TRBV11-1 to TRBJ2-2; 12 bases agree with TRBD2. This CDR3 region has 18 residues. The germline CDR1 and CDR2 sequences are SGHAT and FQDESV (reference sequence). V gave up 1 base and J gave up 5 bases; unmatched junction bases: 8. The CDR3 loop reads CASSLVWTSGMRTGELFF. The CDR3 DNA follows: TGTGCCAGCAGCTTAGTGTGGACTAGCGGGATGCGAACCGGGGAGCTGTTTTTT.

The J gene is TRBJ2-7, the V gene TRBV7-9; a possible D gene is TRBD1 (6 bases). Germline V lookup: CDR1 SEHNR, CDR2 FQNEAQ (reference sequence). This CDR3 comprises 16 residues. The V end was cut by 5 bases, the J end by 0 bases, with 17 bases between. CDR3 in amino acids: CASSPLGGYSSYEQYF. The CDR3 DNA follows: TGTGCCAGCAGCCCTCTAGGGGGATACAGCTCCTACGAGCAGTACTTC.

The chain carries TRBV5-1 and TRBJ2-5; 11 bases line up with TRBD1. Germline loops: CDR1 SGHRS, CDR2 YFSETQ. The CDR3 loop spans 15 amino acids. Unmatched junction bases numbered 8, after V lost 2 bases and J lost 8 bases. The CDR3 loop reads CASSFGTGGDGTQYF. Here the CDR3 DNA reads TGCGCCAGCAGCTTCGGGACAGGGGGGGATGGTACCCAGTACTTC.

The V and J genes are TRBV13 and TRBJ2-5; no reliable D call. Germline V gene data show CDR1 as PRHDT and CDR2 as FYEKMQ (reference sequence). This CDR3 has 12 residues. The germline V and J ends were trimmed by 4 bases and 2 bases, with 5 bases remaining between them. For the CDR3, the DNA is TGTGCCAGCAGCTCTCCTCAAGAGACCCAGTACTTC. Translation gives CASSSPQETQYF.

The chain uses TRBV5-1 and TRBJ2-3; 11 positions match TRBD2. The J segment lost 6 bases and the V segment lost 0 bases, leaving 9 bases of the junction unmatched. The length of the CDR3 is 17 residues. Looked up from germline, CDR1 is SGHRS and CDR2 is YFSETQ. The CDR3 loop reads CASSLGLAGGPSDTQYF. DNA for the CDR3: TGCGCCAGCAGCTTGGGTTTAGCGGGAGGGCCATCGGATACGCAGTATTTT.

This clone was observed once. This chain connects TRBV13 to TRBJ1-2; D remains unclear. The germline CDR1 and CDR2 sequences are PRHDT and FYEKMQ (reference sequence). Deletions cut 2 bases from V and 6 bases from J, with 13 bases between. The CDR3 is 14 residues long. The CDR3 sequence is CASSLRQEPDGYTF. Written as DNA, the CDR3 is TGTGCCAGCAGCTTAAGGCAGGAACCCGATGGCTACACCTTC.

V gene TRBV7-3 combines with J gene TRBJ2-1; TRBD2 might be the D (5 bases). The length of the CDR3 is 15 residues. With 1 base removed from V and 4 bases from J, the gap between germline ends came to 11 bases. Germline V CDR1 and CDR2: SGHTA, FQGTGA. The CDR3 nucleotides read TGTGCCAGCAGCTTAAATCCCGGGGAGTACAATGAGCAGTTCTTC. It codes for CASSLNPGEYNEQFF.

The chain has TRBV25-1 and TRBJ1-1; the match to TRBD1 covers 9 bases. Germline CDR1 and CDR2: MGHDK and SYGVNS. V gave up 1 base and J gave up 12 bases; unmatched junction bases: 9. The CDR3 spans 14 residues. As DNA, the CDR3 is TGTGCCAGCAGTGAATTACAGGGGGCGTTTGGAACTTTCTTT. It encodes CASSELQGAFGTFF. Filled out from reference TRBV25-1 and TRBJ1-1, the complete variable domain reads EADIYQTPRYLVIGTGKKITLECSQTMGHDKMYWYQQDPGMELHLIHYSYGVNSTEKGDLSSESTVSRIRTEHFPLTLESARPSHTSQYLCASSELQGAFGTFFGQGTRLTVV.

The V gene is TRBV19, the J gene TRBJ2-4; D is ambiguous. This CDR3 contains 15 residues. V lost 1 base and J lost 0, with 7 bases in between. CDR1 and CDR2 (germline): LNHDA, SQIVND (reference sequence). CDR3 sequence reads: CASSIGSLAKNIQYF. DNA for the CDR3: TGTGCCAGTAGTATAGGGAGTCTAGCCAAAAACATTCAGTACTTC.

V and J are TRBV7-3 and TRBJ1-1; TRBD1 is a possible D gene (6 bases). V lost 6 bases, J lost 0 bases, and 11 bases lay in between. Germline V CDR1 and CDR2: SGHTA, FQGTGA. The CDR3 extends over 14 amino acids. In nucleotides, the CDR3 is TGTGCCAGCAGTCGGGACAACATGAACACTGAAGCTTTCTTT. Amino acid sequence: CASSRDNMNTEAFF.

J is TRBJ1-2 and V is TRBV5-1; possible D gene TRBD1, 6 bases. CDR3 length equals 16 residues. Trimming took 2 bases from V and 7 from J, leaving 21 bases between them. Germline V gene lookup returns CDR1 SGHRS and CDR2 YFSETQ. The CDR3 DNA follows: TGCGCCAGCAGCTTTGGAATCGGGACACTGACTCGTGGCTACACCTTC. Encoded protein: CASSFGIGTLTRGYTF.

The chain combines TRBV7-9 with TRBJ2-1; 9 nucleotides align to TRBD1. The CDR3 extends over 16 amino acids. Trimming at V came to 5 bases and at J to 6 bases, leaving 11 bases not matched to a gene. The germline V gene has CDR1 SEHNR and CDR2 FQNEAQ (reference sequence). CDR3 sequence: CASSPIRTGVVNEQFF. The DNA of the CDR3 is TGTGCCAGCAGCCCCATACGGACAGGGGTTGTCAATGAGCAGTTCTTC.

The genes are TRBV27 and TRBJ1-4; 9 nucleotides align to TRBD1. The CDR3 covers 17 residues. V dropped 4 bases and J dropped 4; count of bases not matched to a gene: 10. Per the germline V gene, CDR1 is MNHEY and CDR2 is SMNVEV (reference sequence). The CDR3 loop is CASSSLTKGQGNEKLFF. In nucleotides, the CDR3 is TGTGCCAGCAGTTCCCTCACCAAGGGACAGGGTAATGAAAAACTGTTTTTT.

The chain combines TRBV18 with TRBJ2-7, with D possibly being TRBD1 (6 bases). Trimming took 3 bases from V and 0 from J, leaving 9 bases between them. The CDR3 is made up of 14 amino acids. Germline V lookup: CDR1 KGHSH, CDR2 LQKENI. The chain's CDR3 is CASSPRGSSYEQYF. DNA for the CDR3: TGTGCCAGCTCACCTAGGGGGAGCTCCTACGAGCAGTACTTC.

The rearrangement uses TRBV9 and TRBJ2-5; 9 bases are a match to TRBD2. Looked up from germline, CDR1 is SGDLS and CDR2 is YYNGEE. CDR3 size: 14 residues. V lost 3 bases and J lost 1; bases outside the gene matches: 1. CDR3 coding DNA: TGTGCCAGCAGCGGCGGGGGGGCCCAAGAGACCCAGTACTTC. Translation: CASSGGGAQETQYF.

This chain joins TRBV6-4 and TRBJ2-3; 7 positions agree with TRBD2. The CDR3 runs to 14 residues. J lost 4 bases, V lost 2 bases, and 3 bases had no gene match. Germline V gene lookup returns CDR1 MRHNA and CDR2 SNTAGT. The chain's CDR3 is CASSDGGSSDTQYF. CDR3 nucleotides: TGTGCCAGCAGTGACGGCGGGAGTTCAGATACGCAGTATTTT.

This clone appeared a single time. Here the CDR3 DNA reads TGCGCCAGCAGCCAAGGTAGACAGGGAGGCACTGAAGCTTTCTTT. Its translation is CASSQGRQGGTEAFF. The chain uses TRBV4-3 and TRBJ1-1, with 7 bases that match TRBD1. The CDR3 consists of 15 residues. Germline assignment: CDR1 LGHNA and CDR2 YSLEER. V lost 1 base to trimming and J lost 4 bases; unmatched junction nucleotides: 6.

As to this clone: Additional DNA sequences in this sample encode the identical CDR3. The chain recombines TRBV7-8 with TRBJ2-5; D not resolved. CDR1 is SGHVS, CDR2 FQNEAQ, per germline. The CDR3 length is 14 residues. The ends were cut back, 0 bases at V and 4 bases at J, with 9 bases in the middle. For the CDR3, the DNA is TGTGCCAGCAGCTTAGCCGGCAGAGGAGAGACCCAGTACTTC. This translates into CASSLAGRGETQYF.

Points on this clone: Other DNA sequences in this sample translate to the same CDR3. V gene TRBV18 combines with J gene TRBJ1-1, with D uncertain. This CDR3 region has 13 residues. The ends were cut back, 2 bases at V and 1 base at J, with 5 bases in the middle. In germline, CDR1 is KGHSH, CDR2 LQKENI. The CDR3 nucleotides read TGTGCCAGCTCACCAGGGCAGAACACTGAAGCTTTCTTT. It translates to CASSPGQNTEAFF. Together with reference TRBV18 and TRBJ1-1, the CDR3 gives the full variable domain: NAGVMQNPRHLVRRRGQEARLRCSPMKGHSHVYWYRQLPEEGLKFMVYLQKENIIDESGMPKERFSAEFPKEGPSILRIQQVVRGDSAAYFCASSPGQNTEAFFGQGTRLTVV.

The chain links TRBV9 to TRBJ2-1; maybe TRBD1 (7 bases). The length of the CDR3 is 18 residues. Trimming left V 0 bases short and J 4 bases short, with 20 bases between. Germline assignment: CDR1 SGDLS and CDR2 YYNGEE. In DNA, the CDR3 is TGTGCCAGCAGCGTAGAAGAGGGGGCCAGGGGGGTTTACAATGAGCAGTTCTTC. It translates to CASSVEEGARGVYNEQFF.

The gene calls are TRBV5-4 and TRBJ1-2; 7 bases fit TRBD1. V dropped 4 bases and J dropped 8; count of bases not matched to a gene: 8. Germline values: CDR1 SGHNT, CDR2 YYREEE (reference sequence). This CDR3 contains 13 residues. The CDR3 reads CASSPRDSSGYTF. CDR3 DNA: TGTGCCAGCAGCCCGAGGGACAGCAGCGGCTACACCTTC.

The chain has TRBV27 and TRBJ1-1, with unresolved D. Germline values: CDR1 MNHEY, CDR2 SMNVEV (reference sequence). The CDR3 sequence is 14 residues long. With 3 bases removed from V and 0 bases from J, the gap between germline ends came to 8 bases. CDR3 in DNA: TGTGCCAGCAGTTTGGGCAGAGTGAACACTGAAGCTTTCTTT. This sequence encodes CASSLGRVNTEAFF.

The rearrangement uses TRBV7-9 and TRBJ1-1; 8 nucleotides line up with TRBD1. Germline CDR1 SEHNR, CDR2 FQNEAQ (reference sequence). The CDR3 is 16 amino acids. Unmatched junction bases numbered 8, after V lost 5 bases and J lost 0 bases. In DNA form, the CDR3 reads TGTGCCAGCAGCACCAACCAGGGGGCCGTGAACACTGAAGCTTTCTTT. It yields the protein CASSTNQGAVNTEAFF.

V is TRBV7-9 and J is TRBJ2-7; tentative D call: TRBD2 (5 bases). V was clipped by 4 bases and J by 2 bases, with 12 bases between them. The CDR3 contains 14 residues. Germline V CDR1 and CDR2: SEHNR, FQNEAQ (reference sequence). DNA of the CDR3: TGTGCCAGCAGCTCAGAGGGCGGTCCCTACGAGCAGTACTTC. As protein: CASSSEGGPYEQYF.

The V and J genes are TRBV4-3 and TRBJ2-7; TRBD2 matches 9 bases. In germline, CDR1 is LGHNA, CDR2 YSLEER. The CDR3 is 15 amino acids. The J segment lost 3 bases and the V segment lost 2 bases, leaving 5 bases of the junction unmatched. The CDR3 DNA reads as TGCGCCAGCAGCCAAATAGCGGGAGCTGGCTACGAGCAGTACTTC. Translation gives CASSQIAGAGYEQYF.

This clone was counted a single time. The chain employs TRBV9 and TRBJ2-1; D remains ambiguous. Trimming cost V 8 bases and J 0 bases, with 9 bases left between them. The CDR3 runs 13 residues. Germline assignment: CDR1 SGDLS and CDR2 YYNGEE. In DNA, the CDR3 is TGTGCCAGTTTATGCGCCTCCTACAATGAGCAGTTCTTC. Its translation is CASLCASYNEQFF.

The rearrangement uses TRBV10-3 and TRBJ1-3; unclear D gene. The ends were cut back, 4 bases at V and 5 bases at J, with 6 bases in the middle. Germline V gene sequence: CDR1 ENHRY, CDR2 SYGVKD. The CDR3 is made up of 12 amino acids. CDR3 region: CAISVGRNTIYF. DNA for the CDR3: TGTGCCATCAGTGTTGGCAGAAACACCATATATTTT.

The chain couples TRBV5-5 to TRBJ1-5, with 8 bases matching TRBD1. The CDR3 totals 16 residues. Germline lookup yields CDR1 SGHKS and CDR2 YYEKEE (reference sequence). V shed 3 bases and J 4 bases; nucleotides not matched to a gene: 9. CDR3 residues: CASSSGGGSLNQPQHF. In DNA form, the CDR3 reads TGTGCCAGCAGCTCAGGGGGCGGATCCTTAAATCAGCCCCAGCATTTT.

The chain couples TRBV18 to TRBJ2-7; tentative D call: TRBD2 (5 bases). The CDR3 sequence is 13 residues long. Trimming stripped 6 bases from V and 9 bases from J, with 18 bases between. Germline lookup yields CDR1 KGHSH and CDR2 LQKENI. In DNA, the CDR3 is TGTGCCAGCTCCCCTGGACGGACGGAGGTGCAGTACTTC. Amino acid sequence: CASSPGRTEVQYF. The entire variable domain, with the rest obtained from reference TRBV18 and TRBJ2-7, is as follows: NAGVMQNPRHLVRRRGQEARLRCSPMKGHSHVYWYRQLPEEGLKFMVYLQKENIIDESGMPKERFSAEFPKEGPSILRIQQVVRGDSAAYFCASSPGRTEVQYFGPGTRLTVT.